Below, one T cell receptor (beta chain) is given with its context. This clone was seen only a few times. What this receptor recognizes is not known. One base away there is no much larger clone; base qualities are not given. Including cysteine and phenylalanine, the CDR3 has 16 amino acids. Only the CDR3 portion is preserved as DNA: 48 bases, with reading frame beginning at the first base. CDR1 LGHNT and CDR2 FRNRAP are derived from the germline V gene. Germline trimming amounts to 1 base on V and 2 bases on J, with 4 as the count of junction bases outside the gene matches. This entry comes from a study of OX40 agonist ivuxolimab in advanced cancers. Describing the broader study: The costimulatory receptor OX40 (CD134) was targeted by ivuxolimab, a fully human IgG2 agonistic monoclonal antibody. The purpose of peripheral TCRbeta sequencing was to test whether ivuxolimab changed TCR sequence diversity and led to clonal T-cell expansion. A male proportion of around 81% and a mean age of approximately 61 years, ranging from about 23 to 90, were recorded for the dose-escalation cohort. Intravenous ivuxolimab was administered to patients every 2 weeks at six dose levels: 0.01, 0.1, 0.3, 1.5, 3 and 10 mg/kg. The paper describes the monotherapy dose-escalation part (N ≈ 50 patients) of the phase I trial of ivuxolimab. Among the roughly 50 dose-escalation patients, around 19 had hepatocellular carcinoma, 15 or so melanoma, 9 renal cell carcinoma and 9 head and neck cancer. Patients were allowed to have had prior anti-PD-1, anti-PD-L1 or anti-CTLA-4 therapy, and approximately 40% of the dose-escalation patients had been treated with checkpoint inhibitors. Partial responses occurred in three dose-escalation patients: two with cutaneous melanoma and one with hepatocellular carcinoma. Overall results and qualifications from the work: The antigen specificity of the clonally expanded peripheral T cells was not determined. At doses from 0.1 to 3.0 mg/kg, clonal expansion was seen in both CD4+ and CD8+ blood T cells between baseline and week 6. In partial responders in the 0.1-3.0 mg/kg groups, normalized peripheral clonal expansion was found to be among the lowest, especially among CD8+ T cells. Low levels of normalized T-cell clonal expansion were also seen in some patients who did not respond. After ivuxolimab, expanded clones were on average more numerous among CD8+ T cells than among CD4+ T cells.

The trial excluded patients who had a history of autoimmune disease or were on systemic immunosuppression. Peripheral blood for TCR sequencing was collected from all dose cohorts at baseline, on cycle 4 day 1, and on cycle 7 day 1. The samples were drawn from a first-in-human, open-label, multicenter phase I dose-escalation trial of ivuxolimab. Adults with locally advanced or metastatic melanoma, renal cell carcinoma, hepatocellular carcinoma or head and neck squamous cell carcinoma were enrolled in the trial. Before TCR sequencing, CD4+ T cells and CD8+ T cells were sorted from peripheral blood as separate populations. Genomic DNA was extracted from sorted cells for sequencing of the TCRbeta CDR3 region. The immunoSEQ Assay was used for sequencing of TCRbeta CDR3 regions. TCRdb retrieved this table from immuneACCESS and kept in-frame rearrangements only. Not all clones are present; in checked studies, unresolved V genes account for under half, and no reason is known for the remainder. The sample table lists 70,000 or so clones, about four fifths of them with a count of one. The ten largest clones represent 1.2% of the sample.

This TCR was recovered from an adult with an advanced solid tumor such as melanoma, head and neck, liver or kidney cancer. This receptor chain uses TRBV12-5 and TRBJ1-2; TRBD1 aligns with 10 central bases. The material was CD4+ or CD8+ T cells sorted from blood, obtained in a trial of the OX40 agonist ivuxolimab. CDR3 loop: CASGLGQGARNYGYTF. The DNA reads as follows: TGTGCTAGTGGTTTGGGACAGGGGGCGCGAAACTATGGCTACACCTTC.